This passage covers 18 T cell receptor beta chains from one sample sequenced in a study of cytomegalovirus exposure and HLA in healthy donors. Clones were sequenced by immunoSEQ multiplex PCR, and TCRdb holds only the in-frame ones, with some missing. The data show about 150,000 clones, with 86% seen just once and roughly 2.1% held by the top ten. The sample taken for sequencing was PBMCs. The receptors were gathered from a human donor in good health.

The chain recombines TRBV27 with TRBJ2-1; unclear D gene. The CDR3 has 12 residues. Germline V gene sequence: CDR1 MNHEY, CDR2 SMNVEV (reference sequence). V was pared by 3 bases and J by 7 bases, with 7 bases between. DNA for the CDR3: TGTGCCAGCAGTTTTTCCGGGAATGAGCAGTTCTTC. Its translation is CASSFSGNEQFF.

V gene TRBV7-3 combines with J gene TRBJ2-3; 9 bases line up with TRBD2. Per the germline V gene, CDR1 is SGHTA and CDR2 is FQGTGA. This CDR3 has 19 residues. Trimming removed 2 bases from V and 3 bases from J; junction bases left unmatched: 15. DNA of the CDR3: TGTGCCAGCAGCTTAGGGCGGGGGGGCCTTAGGACGGCGACAGATACGCAGTATTTT. Residues: CASSLGRGGLRTATDTQYF.

The chain is built from TRBV7-3 and TRBJ2-1, with D possibly matching TRBD1 (7 bases). The germline gives CDR1 SGHTA, CDR2 FQGTGA. The CDR3 runs to 17 residues. The V and J ends lost 2 bases and 3 bases respectively, with 17 bases between them. This CDR3 reads CASSLWPDREDYNEQFF. In DNA form, the CDR3 reads TGTGCCAGCAGCTTATGGCCCGACAGGGAGGACTACAATGAGCAGTTCTTC. The whole variable domain, remainder taken from reference TRBV7-3 and TRBJ2-1, is GAGVSQTPSNKVTEKGKYVELRCDPISGHTALYWYRQSLGQGPEFLIYFQGTGAADDSGLPNDRFFAVRPEGSVSTLKIQRTERGDSAVYLCASSLWPDREDYNEQFFGPGTRLTVL.

The chain recombines TRBV19 with TRBJ2-7, with D perhaps TRBD2 (5 bases). The CDR3 spans 15 residues. Deletions cut 1 base from V and 2 bases from J, with 12 bases between. Per the germline V gene, CDR1 is LNHDA and CDR2 is SQIVND (reference sequence). DNA of the CDR3: TGTGCCAGTAGTATAGCTGGCGGGCAAACCTACGAGCAGTACTTC. Residues: CASSIAGGQTYEQYF.

The CDR3 reads CATSRDRQIHTEAFF. The CDR3 DNA reads TGTGCCACCAGCAGAGATAGACAGATTCACACTGAAGCTTTCTTT. The rearrangement links TRBV15 to TRBJ1-1; maybe TRBD1 (5 bases). CDR1 LNHNV and CDR2 YYDKDF come from the germline V gene (reference sequence). The CDR3 runs 15 residues. V dropped 0 bases and J dropped 3 bases, with 11 bases sitting between them.

The chain couples TRBV7-6 to TRBJ1-1, with a tentative D call TRBD1 (6 bases). Trimming removed 3 bases at V and 0 bases at J, with 14 bases between. Germline assignment: CDR1 SGHVS and CDR2 FNYEAQ. This CDR3 region has 16 residues. Here the CDR3 DNA reads TGTGCCAGCAGCTTGCAGGGGACGGCTCTGAACACTGAAGCTTTCTTT. It specifies CASSLQGTALNTEAFF.

This chain links TRBV10-3 with TRBJ2-2; TRBD2 agrees at 8 bases. In germline, CDR1 is ENHRY, CDR2 SYGVKD. The CDR3 is made up of 14 amino acids. The V segment lost 6 bases and the J segment 5 bases; nucleotides outside the gene matches: 5. CDR3: CAIRSGSGTGELFF. In nucleotides, the CDR3 is TGTGCCATCAGGAGCGGGAGTGGAACCGGGGAGCTGTTTTTT.

The J gene is TRBJ1-1, the V gene TRBV4-1, with unresolved D. Trimming shortened V by 0 bases and J by 9 bases, and 5 bases separated the two germline ends. Germline CDR1 is MGHRA and CDR2 is YSYEKL. This CDR3 has 11 residues. The CDR3 is CASSQDLKAFF. The DNA for the CDR3 is TGCGCCAGCAGCCAAGATCTTAAAGCTTTCTTT.

The CDR3 nucleotides are TGTGCCAGCAGCGACAGTTACGCGAACACCGGGGAGCTGTTTTTT. This encodes CASSDSYANTGELFF. The V call is TRBV2, the J call TRBJ2-2; possibly TRBD1 for D (5 bases). CDR1 is SNHLY, CDR2 FYNNEI, per germline. This CDR3 has 15 residues. Trimming removed 6 bases from V and 0 bases from J, with 11 bases in between.

This clone has just one count. The chain couples TRBV4-1 to TRBJ2-7; 8 bases are a match to TRBD2. The trim removed 5 bases at V and 2 bases at J, leaving 11 bases unmatched. The CDR3 sequence is 16 residues long. Germline V CDR1 and CDR2: MGHRA, YSYEKL. CDR3 DNA sequence: TGCGCCAGCAGCGACCCCACGGGGGGGGGAACCTACGAGCAGTACTTC. This sequence encodes CASSDPTGGGTYEQYF.

The genes are TRBV9 and TRBJ2-4, with D possibly being TRBD1 (7 bases). The ends were cut back, 3 bases at V and 0 bases at J, with 13 bases in the middle. Germline V gives CDR1 SGDLS, CDR2 YYNGEE. This CDR3 has 16 residues. The CDR3 sequence is CASSAGDSLAKNIQYF. The DNA of the CDR3 is TGTGCCAGCAGCGCGGGGGACAGTCTAGCCAAAAACATTCAGTACTTC.

The rearrangement uses TRBV7-2 and TRBJ2-7; D might be TRBD1 (6 bases). Trimming left V 5 bases short and J 4 bases short, with 15 bases between. Germline CDR1 reads SGHTA; CDR2 reads FQGNSA. The CDR3 is 14 residues long. CDR3 nucleotide sequence: TGTGCCAGCAGCCTGACAGGCACAGATTACGAGCAGTACTTC. The encoded protein is CASSLTGTDYEQYF.

The chain carries TRBV7-2 and TRBJ1-4; a weak D match, TRBD1 (5 bases). Germline lookup yields CDR1 SGHTA and CDR2 FQGNSA. The V end was cut by 1 base, the J end by 10 bases, with 16 bases between. The CDR3 covers 15 residues. In DNA, the CDR3 is TGTGCCAGCAGCTTAGGGACGGGCATGACAGTAAAACTGTTTTTT. Protein product: CASSLGTGMTVKLFF.

This chain links TRBV7-2 with TRBJ1-5, with unresolved D. CDR1 is SGHTA and CDR2 is FQGNSA in the germline V gene. The CDR3 is made up of 13 amino acids. The V end lost 4 bases, the J end lost 0 bases, and 4 bases lay between the germline ends. This CDR3 reads CASSSSSNQPQHF. The DNA of the CDR3 is TGTGCCAGCAGCTCGAGTAGCAATCAGCCCCAGCATTTT.

The chain combines TRBV18 with TRBJ1-6, with a tentative D call TRBD1 (6 bases). The germline gives CDR1 KGHSH, CDR2 LQKENI. Trimming took off 4 bases at V and 8 bases at J, with 12 bases between the two ends. This CDR3 contains 14 residues. DNA of the CDR3: TGTGCCAGCTCACAAGGGACATCCGATTCACCCCTCCACTTT. This sequence encodes CASSQGTSDSPLHF.

This clone was observed a single time. The chain joins TRBV30 to TRBJ2-3; 7 bases map to TRBD2. This CDR3 spans 15 amino acids. Germline CDR1 GTSNPN, CDR2 SVGIG (reference sequence). Losses at the gene ends were 0 bases for V and 1 base for J; bases not matched to a gene: 4. CDR3 residues: CAWSVTGGGTDTQYF. Here the CDR3 DNA reads TGTGCCTGGAGTGTAACGGGAGGAGGCACAGATACGCAGTATTTT.

The V and J genes are TRBV28 and TRBJ2-3, with a weak D call TRBD1 (5 bases). Trimming shortened V by 5 bases and J by 0 bases, and 12 bases separated the two germline ends. Looked up from germline, CDR1 is MDHEN and CDR2 is SYDVKM. The CDR3 is made up of 15 amino acids. CDR3 in DNA: TGTGCCAGCAGTCCCCCTGGGGCGAGCACAGATACGCAGTATTTT. Translation gives CASSPPGASTDTQYF.

The chain employs TRBV2 and TRBJ2-7; the D is unclear. The V gene lost 4 bases and the J gene lost 7 bases, with 5 bases spanning the gap. This CDR3 region has 10 residues. Per germline, CDR1 SNHLY and CDR2 FYNNEI. The CDR3 loop is CASSAVEQYF. In DNA form, the CDR3 reads TGTGCCAGCAGTGCTGTGGAGCAGTACTTC.